This record looks at one T cell receptor beta chain sequence and its context. The target antigen is unknown. TCR beta CDR3 regions were amplified from RNA transcripts. Primed by the HTBI set, a first-round RT-PCR was run on the TCR CDR3. TCRdb re-derived calls from the multiplex PCR reads in MiXCR, one entry per CDR3 protein. Of more than 300,000 distinct CDR3 sequences in the sample, about a sixth were seen once. This sample was taken from a study of T cells in Graves' hyperthyroidism and ophthalmopathy. With V trimmed by 0 bases and J by 7 bases, 3 bases remained unmatched. The CDR3 consists of 14 residues. CDR1 is SGHNT and CDR2 is YYREEE in the germline V gene (reference sequence). Overall study results and limits: Blood also showed most of the thyroid clonotypes that were expanded above 0.001. A 13 V-J model separated ophthalmopathy from stable hyperthyroidism.

Patients were excluded for uncontrolled infection, other autoimmune disease, pregnancy or lactation. The study collected blood at first hyperthyroidism diagnosis, before any ophthalmopathy symptoms arose. The sequencing sample was made of blood. This receptor was obtained from a woman aged 25 to 39 with Graves' hyperthyroidism that later progressed to Graves' ophthalmopathy. This chain joins TRBV5-4 and TRBJ2-3, with 9 bases identical to TRBD2. CDR3 bases: TGTGCCAGCAGCTTGGATGCGGGGGGGCATACGCAGTATTTT. Encoded protein: CASSLDAGGHTQYF.